These 16 T cell receptor beta chains were sequenced from one sample in a study of neurological immune-mediated disorders. TCRdb reprocessed the 5' RACE reads with MiXCR, giving one entry per CDR3 protein. Here the sample spans roughly 52,000 distinct CDR3 sequences, 4.5% to 7% being singletons. Sequencing was performed on CD4+ T cells from blood. Receptors originate from a woman between 18 and 29 years old with multiple sclerosis.

This clonotype was seen repeatedly, ten times or more. V and J are TRBV12-5 and TRBJ1-5; the D is unclear. The CDR3 contains 13 residues. In germline, CDR1 is LGHNT, CDR2 FRNRAP. Trimming cost V 4 bases and J 2 bases, with 6 bases left between them. CDR3 in amino acids: CASGSQGNQPQHF. CDR3 sequence (DNA): TGTGCTAGTGGTTCCCAGGGCAATCAGCCCCAGCATTTT. The variable domain in full, with the rest retrieved from reference TRBV12-5 and TRBJ1-5, is DARVTQTPRHKVTEMGQEVTMRCQPILGHNTVFWYRQTMMQGLELLAYFRNRAPLDDSGMPKDRFSAEMPDATLATLKIQPSEPRDSAVYFCASGSQGNQPQHFGDGTRLSIL.

This clonotype has a count of ten or more. The chain combines TRBV20-1 with TRBJ1-1; TRBD1 is a possible D gene (5 bases). Per germline, CDR1 DFQATT and CDR2 SNEGSKA (reference sequence). Deletions cut 5 bases from V and 4 bases from J, with 11 bases between. The CDR3 length is 12 residues. CDR3 in amino acids: CSAGRQSTEAFF. CDR3 in DNA: TGCAGTGCTGGCCGACAGAGCACTGAAGCTTTCTTT.

This clonotype was counted many times. This chain connects TRBV5-4 to TRBJ2-1, with 7 bases matching TRBD2. Germline loops: CDR1 SGHNT, CDR2 YYREEE (reference sequence). The CDR3 runs 17 residues. V gave up 4 bases and J gave up 1 base; unmatched junction bases: 11. Written as DNA, the CDR3 is TGTGCCAGCAGCCCGGCCGGGGGGACGGTATCCTACAATGAGCAGTTCTTC. Protein sequence: CASSPAGGTVSYNEQFF.

The chain combines TRBV29-1 with TRBJ2-5; no firm D call. Germline CDR1 reads SQVTM; CDR2 reads ANQGSEA. The CDR3 sequence is 12 residues long. Trimming cost V 6 bases and J 5 bases, with 13 bases left between them. In DNA form, the CDR3 reads TGCAGCGTCCCATGGTTTGGGGAGACCCAGTACTTC. It is translated as CSVPWFGETQYF. Full variable domain (rest looked up from reference TRBV29-1 and TRBJ2-5): SAVISQKPSRDICQRGTSLTIQCQVDSQVTMMFWYRQQPGQSLTLIATANQGSEATYESGFVIDKFPISRPNLTFSTLTVSNMSPEDSSIYLCSVPWFGETQYFGPGTRLLVL.

The sample holds many counts of this clonotype. The chain combines TRBV20-1 with TRBJ2-3, with D possibly being TRBD1 or TRBD2 (5 bases each). CDR1 and CDR2 (germline): DFQATT, SNEGSKA (reference sequence). The germline V and J ends were trimmed by 4 bases and 2 bases, with 13 bases remaining between them. The CDR3 has 14 residues. For the CDR3, the DNA is TGCAGTGCTACTCAGGGAGCCAACACAGATACGCAGTATTTT. Translated, it gives CSATQGANTDTQYF.

This chain links TRBV7-9 with TRBJ2-7; 11 positions agree with TRBD2. The germline CDR1 and CDR2 sequences are SEHNR and FQNEAQ (reference sequence). V was pared by 5 bases and J by 5 bases, with 5 bases of the junction left unmatched. The CDR3 extends over 14 amino acids. This chain's CDR3 is CASSQTSGTDEQYV. In DNA form, the CDR3 reads TGTGCCAGCAGCCAGACTAGCGGGACGGACGAGCAGTACGTC.

Many counts were recorded for this clonotype. The chain carries TRBV29-1 and TRBJ2-2, with D perhaps matching TRBD2 (5 bases). CDR3 size: 16 residues. V lost 1 base, J lost 0 bases, and 12 bases lay in between. Germline V CDR1 and CDR2: SQVTM, ANQGSEA. DNA for the CDR3: TGCAGCGTTGAAGGGGAGAGGTCTGCGAACACCGGGGAGCTGTTTTTT. Amino acid sequence: CSVEGERSANTGELFF.

This clonotype was recorded at least ten times. The V gene is TRBV9, the J gene TRBJ1-1; D not resolved. Germline values: CDR1 SGDLS, CDR2 YYNGEE. The CDR3 is 14 residues long. Deletions cut 7 bases from V and 2 bases from J, with 15 bases between. The CDR3 is CASSGVGINTEAFF. CDR3 sequence (DNA): TGTGCCAGCTCTGGGGTCGGGATCAACACTGAAGCTTTCTTT.

This clonotype was seen at least ten times. This chain connects TRBV5-1 to TRBJ1-2; no definite D call. V lost 4 bases and J lost 1, with 14 bases in between. The CDR3 is 15 residues long. The germline V gene has CDR1 SGHRS and CDR2 YFSETQ. CDR3 in amino acids: CASSAGEDLNYGYTF. The CDR3 DNA is TGCGCCAGCAGCGCGGGCGAAGATCTTAACTATGGCTACACCTTC.

V is TRBV5-1 and J is TRBJ2-3, with TRBD1 identical over 8 bases. Germline V CDR1 and CDR2: SGHRS, YFSETQ. The CDR3 contains 17 residues. The J segment lost 1 base and the V segment lost 6 bases, leaving 13 bases of the junction unmatched. The CDR3 reads CASTPSASTGGTDTQYF. CDR3 in DNA: TGCGCCAGCACCCCCTCGGCATCGACAGGGGGCACAGATACGCAGTATTTT.

This clonotype was detected ten times or more. The chain uses TRBV7-2 and TRBJ2-1; 12 positions agree with TRBD2. Germline values: CDR1 SGHTA, CDR2 FQGNSA. With 4 bases clipped from V and 7 bases from J, the junction kept 11 bases outside the gene matches. The CDR3 has 17 residues. The CDR3 nucleotides read TGTGCCAGCAGCTCCATACTCCGACTAGCGGGAGAGAATGAGCAGTTCTTC. Translating gives CASSSILRLAGENEQFF.

This clonotype showed up just a few times. The J gene is TRBJ1-1, the V gene TRBV29-1, with a possible D match to TRBD1 (5 bases). Germline-derived CDR1 and CDR2 are SQVTM and ANQGSEA. The V end was cut by 3 bases, the J end by 2 bases, with 7 bases between. This CDR3 contains 12 residues. CDR3 sequence (DNA): TGCAGCGTTGACAGGGTAAACACTGAAGCTTTCTTT. Protein sequence: CSVDRVNTEAFF.

In this sample, this clonotype turned up many times. The chain joins TRBV18 to TRBJ2-5; D possibly matches TRBD1 or TRBD2 (5 bases each). This CDR3 spans 16 amino acids. Germline CDR1 is KGHSH and CDR2 is LQKENI. The ends were cut back, 3 bases at V and 4 bases at J, with 18 bases in the middle. The CDR3 DNA sequence: TGTGCCAGCTCACCCACACTCAGGGAAGGAGGAGAGACCCAGTACTTC. This translates into CASSPTLREGGETQYF. Drawing the rest from reference TRBV18 and TRBJ2-5, the complete variable domain is NAGVMQNPRHLVRRRGQEARLRCSPMKGHSHVYWYRQLPEEGLKFMVYLQKENIIDESGMPKERFSAEFPKEGPSILRIQQVVRGDSAAYFCASSPTLREGGETQYFGPGTRLLVL.

Ten or more counts support this clonotype. The V call is TRBV3-1, the J call TRBJ2-2; TRBD2 aligns across 15 bases. The CDR3 covers 17 residues. The V segment lost 3 bases and the J segment 2 bases; nucleotides outside the gene matches: 1. CDR1 is LGHDT, CDR2 YNNKEL, per germline (reference sequence). CDR3 bases: TGTGCCAGCAGCCAGGGACTAGCGGGGGGTAACACCGGGGAGCTGTTTTTT. As protein: CASSQGLAGGNTGELFF.

This clonotype appeared many times. This chain links TRBV20-1 with TRBJ1-4; possible D gene TRBD1, 6 bases. This CDR3 comprises 14 residues. Trimming removed 6 bases at V and 6 bases at J, with 17 bases between. Germline V CDR1 and CDR2: DFQATT, SNEGSKA (reference sequence). The CDR3: CSAGHREYDEKLFF. The CDR3 DNA reads as TGCAGTGCAGGACACAGGGAGTATGATGAAAAACTGTTTTTT.

This clonotype was seen ten or more times. This chain uses TRBV6-2 or TRBV6-3 with TRBJ2-7, with D unclear. Per the germline V gene, CDR1 is MNHEY and CDR2 is SVGEGT. V lost 3 bases and J lost 4, with 10 bases in between. CDR3 length: 13 amino acids. CDR3 nucleotide sequence: TGTGCCAGCAGTTATGAGAGAAGATACGAGCAGTACGTC. Amino acid sequence: CASSYERRYEQYV.